Sequencing of this TCR beta chain was carried out in a study of T cell responses to AZD1222 COVID-19 vaccine. General study points: Close to half of spike-specific TCRs reportedly recognize unmutated variant regions. Donors skewed white British and female; clonal diversity was possibly underestimated.

TCRdb's copy holds only in-frame clones and misses some; the assay was immunoSEQ multiplex PCR. The sample yields about 130,000 clones, about 91% seen once. The CDR3 extends over 17 amino acids. CDR1 and CDR2 from the germline V gene are SGHKS and YYEKEE (reference sequence). V was clipped by 2 bases and J by 3 bases; unmatched bases: 11. Concerning this clone: What it recognizes is unknown.

Material: peripheral blood, obtained on day 0 of AZD1222 vaccination. The chain links TRBV5-5 to TRBJ2-3; 8 bases are shared with TRBD1. This clonotype was sampled from an adult in good health. CDR3 in DNA: TGTGCCAGCAGCTTTCGAGGACAGGGTGGGGGAACAGATACGCAGTATTTT. Encoded protein: CASSFRGQGGGTDTQYF.